The entry below describes one T cell receptor (beta chain). Its antigen target is currently unknown. Nothing much larger sits one base from this clone, and base qualities are not available. This specimen's treatment or condition label, per the study, means: in vitro stimulation with specific CMV peptide epitopes to enrich CMV-specific T cells. This sample is part of a study of T cell repertoires in cytomegalovirus infection (dated by TCRdb to between 2019 and 2020). Some background on the complete study: The peptide stimulations were aimed at well-studied HLA-B-restricted epitopes as well as recently identified HLA-C-restricted CMV epitopes, whose presentation resists viral immunomodulation. The HLA type of each donor mattered for the analysis, because public TCR beta signatures pointed to carriage of CMV infection along with the matching HLA type.

The sequencing machine was an Illumina HiSeq 1500. The public reads were run again by TCRdb, first through fastp at Q25 and then through MiXCR, and only productive beta chains were kept. Every CDR3 protein is listed once, alongside the most common genes and DNA of its rows. The sample table shows 650,000 to 900,000 distinct CDR3 sequences, and around 29% are seen once. Under 15% of the sample goes to the ten largest clones. Counted from cysteine to phenylalanine, this CDR3 has 15 amino acids. The retained sequence is limited to the CDR3, 45 bases, with the frame set at the first base. Deletion took 8 bases off V and 6 bases off J, with a span of 22 bases between the germline ends. The germline V gene supplies CDR1 SNHLY and CDR2 FYNNEI. Results the study describes overall, beyond this receptor: Carriers of CMV infection plus the relevant HLA type were discriminated by the cumulative frequency of public TCR beta family members in the study cohort and in an independent approximately 360-donor cohort. The ex vivo response was dominated by HLA-C-restricted CMV-specific TCR beta clonotypes, which also provided the single most frequent clonotype in two of eight donors.

Sequenced material: cultured CD8+ T cells from PBMCs, taken from culture after CMV antigen stimulation. This chain is built from TRBV2 and TRBJ1-2, with the D segment identity uncertain. This TCR was recovered from a human donor in good health (CMV status not recorded). Some clones in this sample may be carry-over from other donors' samples. The DNA sequence follows: TGTGCCAGCTACCCCCTTCAGACCCCACCGGATGGCTACACCTTC. This sequence encodes CASYPLQTPPDGYTF.